Here is one TCR beta chain with its context. Germline assignment: CDR1 ENHRY and CDR2 SYGVKD. The germline V and J ends were trimmed by 4 bases and 6 bases, with 15 bases remaining between them. This CDR3 comprises 14 residues. Original handling: Amplification of reference gene primers was used by the study to estimate nucleated cell counts. The protocol was immunoSEQ multiplex PCR, while the TCRdb copy is restricted to in-frame clones and leaves out a portion. That table furnishes V, J and clone size, whereas the DNA furnished D and trimming. The repertoire holds approximately 230,000 clones, with approximately 90% as singletons. Symptom resolution, clearance, or two negative PCRs marked donors in Cohort 3 as recovered. The source of the sample is a study of blood T cell repertoires in COVID-19. At the level of the study: Spain, Italy and the United States supplied samples that represented acute and convalescent COVID-19. Nucleic acid was either cDNA or gDNA, and it came from T cells, B-cell-depleted T cells, or PBMCs.

The sequence came from a woman younger than 35 who had recovered from COVID-19. Sequenced sample: PBMCs or T cells enriched from blood (not recorded which). J is TRBJ1-2 and V is TRBV10-3; D remains ambiguous. CDR3 nucleotide sequence: TGTGCCATCAGTGTGGCCGGGGATGGGCATGGCTACACCTTC. This sequence encodes CAISVAGDGHGYTF.